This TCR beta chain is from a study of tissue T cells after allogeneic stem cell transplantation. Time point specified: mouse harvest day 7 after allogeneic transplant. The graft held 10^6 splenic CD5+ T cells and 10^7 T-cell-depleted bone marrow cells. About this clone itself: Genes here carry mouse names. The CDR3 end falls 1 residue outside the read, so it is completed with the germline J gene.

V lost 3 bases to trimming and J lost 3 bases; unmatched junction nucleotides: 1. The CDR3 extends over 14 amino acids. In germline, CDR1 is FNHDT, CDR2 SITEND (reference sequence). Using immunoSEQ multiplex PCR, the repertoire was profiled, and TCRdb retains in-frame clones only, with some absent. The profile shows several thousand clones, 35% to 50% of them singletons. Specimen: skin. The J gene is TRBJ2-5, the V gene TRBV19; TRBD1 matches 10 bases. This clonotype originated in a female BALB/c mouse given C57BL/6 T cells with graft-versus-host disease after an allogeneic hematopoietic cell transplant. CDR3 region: CASSRDRGQDTQYF. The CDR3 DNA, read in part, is TGTGCCAGCAGTAGGGACAGGGGACAAGACACCCAGTAC.